This T cell receptor (beta chain) was documented in a study of blood T cells in healthy people across ages. A second PCR, run for about 6 to 11 cycles, used a sample-barcoded 5' primer plus a J-beta primer mix. TCRdb ran MiXCR on the 5' RACE reads and lists one entry per CDR3 protein. The sample shows over a million distinct CDR3 sequences, roughly 59% of them seen only once. The length of the CDR3 is 14 residues. From germline, CDR1 is SGDLS and CDR2 YYNGEE. The table lists this clonotype with a few counts. A much larger clone differs by one base, so this may be a read error. The sample was blood. The V and J genes are TRBV9 and TRBJ2-4, with 9 positions matching TRBD1. The end of the DNA aligns better with TRBJ2-7, so the J call may be wrong. The sequence was collected from a man younger than 35 in good health. CDR3 loop: CASSVAGQGYEQYF. CDR3 coding DNA: TGTGCCAGCAGCGTAGCGGGACAGGGCTACGAGCAGTACTTC.